One sample yielded the 2 T cell receptor beta chains listed below, sequenced in a study of somatic mutations in cytotoxic T cells in rheumatoid arthritis. Libraries were prepared by immunoSEQ multiplex PCR; TCRdb keeps only in-frame clonotypes and omits some of them. This table has about 3,900 clones, about 94% appearing once. Specimen: CD8+ T cells sorted from blood. These receptors came from an older woman with rheumatoid arthritis.

The J gene is TRBJ1-2, the V gene TRBV5-5; 7 bases match TRBD1. The CDR3 runs 18 residues. The V gene end was trimmed by 3 bases and the J gene end by 4 bases; junction bases not matched to a gene: 18. The V gene's germline CDR1 is SGHKS and CDR2 YYEKEE (reference sequence). This CDR3 is CASSYSPGQTNPGYGYTF. For the CDR3, the DNA is TGTGCCAGCAGCTATTCACCGGGACAGACTAATCCGGGCTATGGCTACACCTTC.

The chain combines TRBV4-1 with TRBJ2-5, with 9 bases identical to TRBD2. CDR1 MGHRA and CDR2 YSYEKL come from the germline V gene. Unmatched junction bases numbered 8, after V lost 1 base and J lost 2 bases. The CDR3 spans 17 residues. The CDR3, as DNA: TGCGCCAGCAGCCAAGTTCTTAGCGGGAGAGATCAAGAGACCCAGTACTTC. Protein: CASSQVLSGRDQETQYF.